This T cell receptor (beta chain) was recovered during a study of T cell repertoires in cytomegalovirus infection. Study findings and constraints: CMV-specific HLA-C-restricted TCR beta clonotypes dominated the ex vivo response.

One entry per CDR3 protein results from TCRdb running MiXCR on the reads. Among hundreds of thousands of distinct CDR3 sequences listed, around a third were seen once. The trim removed 11 bases at V and 6 bases at J, leaving 5 bases unmatched. Germline values: CDR1 MNHEY, CDR2 SMNVEV (reference sequence). The CDR3 is 12 amino acids. This clonotype was seen once. Its antigen remains unidentified. This receptor was obtained from a human donor in good health (CMV status not recorded). Some clones in this sample may be carry-over from other donors' samples. The chain combines TRBV27 with TRBJ2-1, with 9 nucleotides matching TRBD1. Source: cultured PBMCs, taken from culture after CMV antigen stimulation. CDR3 in amino acids: CAVGTGINEQFF. CDR3 coding DNA: TGTGCCGTAGGGACAGGGATCAATGAGCAGTTCTTC.